The entry that follows covers one T cell receptor (beta chain) sequence. This sequence may be a read error, since a much larger clone differs from it by one base. V shed 6 bases and J 6 bases; nucleotides not matched to a gene: 10. The CDR3 runs 15 residues. Per germline, CDR1 SGHNT and CDR2 YENEEA. The data were taken from a study of T cells in Graves' hyperthyroidism and ophthalmopathy. TCR beta CDR3 regions were amplified from RNA. Carried out on the TCR CDR3, a first-round RT-PCR used the HTBI primer set. TCRdb independently ran MiXCR on the multiplex PCR reads; one entry per CDR3 protein. Of some 440,000 distinct CDR3 sequences listed, approximately 14% are singletons.

This receptor was taken from a woman aged 18-30 years with Graves' hyperthyroidism. The material sequenced was blood. The chain employs TRBV11-3 and TRBJ2-1; 8 bases agree with TRBD1. The CDR3 sequence is CASRPKQGVGNEQFF. The DNA of the CDR3 is TGTGCCAGCAGACCTAAACAGGGGGTAGGCAATGAGCAGTTCTTC.